This passage covers 7 T cell receptor beta chains from one sample sequenced in a study of control samples from healthy donors and cancer patients. Sequenced by immunoSEQ multiplex PCR; TCRdb stores in-frame clones only, minus some. This table has 130,000 to 150,000 clones, roughly 93% appearing once. The specimen was blood. The receptor set was obtained from a young man in good health.

This clone has a single count. The genes are TRBV19 and TRBJ2-3, with D uncertain. The CDR3 has 13 amino acids. Germline V gene sequence: CDR1 LNHDA, CDR2 SQIVND (reference sequence). The V and J ends lost 7 bases and 0 bases respectively, with 8 bases between them. Here the CDR3 reads CASKVLSTDTQYF. The CDR3 DNA follows: TGTGCCAGTAAAGTCTTAAGCACAGATACGCAGTATTTT.

The chain combines TRBV4-1 with TRBJ1-1; possible D gene TRBD1, 6 bases. Germline CDR1 is MGHRA and CDR2 is YSYEKL. Deletions cut 6 bases from V and 1 base from J, with 12 bases between. This CDR3 has 14 amino acids. Here the CDR3 reads CASRQPGQNTEAFF. DNA for the CDR3: TGCGCCAGCAGACAACCGGGACAGAACACTGAAGCTTTCTTT.

The chain combines TRBV5-1 with TRBJ2-5; the match to TRBD2 covers 13 bases. The CDR3 covers 17 residues. Germline-derived CDR1 and CDR2 are SGHRS and YFSETQ. With V trimmed by 2 bases and J by 5 bases, 9 bases remained unmatched. CDR3 region: CASSLGLAGVLWETQYF. The CDR3 DNA reads TGCGCCAGCAGCTTAGGACTAGCGGGAGTGTTATGGGAGACCCAGTACTTC.

This chain joins TRBV23-1 and TRBJ2-7, with D maybe TRBD2 (5 bases). TRBV23-1 counts as an open reading frame of uncertain function. V lost 2 bases to trimming and J lost 3 bases, with 11 bases between them. The CDR3 has 14 residues. CDR3 in amino acids: CASSQGHSGYEQYF. The CDR3 DNA sequence: TGCGCCAGCAGTCAAGGTCACAGCGGCTACGAGCAGTACTTC.

This clone appeared a few times. The chain couples TRBV5-4 to TRBJ1-3; TRBD1 might be the D (5 bases). Looked up from germline, CDR1 is SGHNT and CDR2 is YYREEE (reference sequence). This CDR3 contains 15 residues. The V end was cut by 0 bases, the J end by 5 bases, with 12 bases between. CDR3 loop: CASSLDPGQRNTIYF. As DNA, the CDR3 is TGTGCCAGCAGCTTGGACCCAGGACAAAGAAACACCATATATTTT. Complete variable domain (other parts from reference TRBV5-4 and TRBJ1-3): ETGVTQSPTHLIKTRGQQVTLRCSSQSGHNTVSWYQQALGQGPQFIFQYYREEENGRGNFPPRFSGLQFPNYSSELNVNALELDDSALYLCASSLDPGQRNTIYFGEGSWLTVV.

The chain combines TRBV4-1 with TRBJ2-6; a possible D gene is TRBD2 (5 bases). CDR1 is MGHRA, CDR2 YSYEKL, per germline. This CDR3 contains 19 residues. Trimming shortened V by 2 bases and J by 0 bases, and 17 bases separated the two germline ends. The CDR3 here is CASSQPGGRTSSGANVLTF. Here the CDR3 DNA reads TGCGCCAGCAGCCAACCCGGAGGCAGGACCAGCTCTGGGGCCAACGTCCTGACTTTC.

This chain links TRBV6-6 with TRBJ1-5; possible D gene TRBD1, 5 bases. The CDR3 runs to 13 residues. V lost 8 bases and J lost 1, with 9 bases in between. Germline V CDR1 and CDR2: MNHNY, SVGAGI (reference sequence). DNA of the CDR3: TGTGCCAGCTACCGGGACAGCAATCAGCCCCAGCATTTT. This translates into CASYRDSNQPQHF.